The 29 T cell receptor beta chains reported below all come from one sample, sequenced in a study of cytotoxic CD8 clonotypes in ibrutinib-treated CLL. Clones were read by immunoSEQ multiplex PCR, and TCRdb kept only the in-frame ones, dropping some. The sample lists over 95,000 clones, more than 55% occurring once. This sample comprised PBMCs, obtained after 24 months of ibrutinib treatment. All receptors come from a human donor with chronic lymphocytic leukemia.

This clone was counted between two and nine times. Additional DNA sequences in this sample encode the identical CDR3. This chain links TRBV27 with TRBJ2-3; 8 nucleotides align to TRBD1. The V gene's germline CDR1 is MNHEY and CDR2 SMNVEV (reference sequence). The CDR3 has 14 amino acids. V trimming: 6 bases; J trimming: 1 base; junction bases outside the gene matches: 3. CDR3 residues: CASSPDRGTDTQYF. CDR3 DNA sequence: TGTGCCAGCAGCCCGGACAGGGGCACAGATACGCAGTATTTT.

The chain combines TRBV19 with TRBJ2-7; no clear D. The V and J ends lost 7 bases and 0 bases respectively, with 10 bases between them. The length of the CDR3 is 13 residues. From germline, CDR1 is LNHDA and CDR2 SQIVND (reference sequence). The CDR3 DNA reads as TGTGCCAGTATGGGCGCCAGCTCCTACGAGCAGTACTTC. It encodes CASMGASSYEQYF.

This clone was seen more than once but under ten times. The chain links TRBV9 to TRBJ1-2; 7 bases fit TRBD1. Germline values: CDR1 SGDLS, CDR2 YYNGEE. This CDR3 spans 13 amino acids. V lost 2 bases to trimming and J lost 5 bases; unmatched junction nucleotides: 3. CDR3 protein: CASSVQGEYGYTF. CDR3 coding DNA: TGTGCCAGCAGCGTTCAGGGGGAGTATGGCTACACCTTC.

The V call is TRBV30, the J call TRBJ1-1; D call uncertain. With 0 bases removed from V and 4 bases from J, the gap between germline ends came to 6 bases. The CDR3 sequence is 12 residues long. Germline values: CDR1 GTSNPN, CDR2 SVGIG (reference sequence). The chain's CDR3 is CAWSVMGTEAFF. As DNA, the CDR3 is TGTGCCTGGAGTGTGATGGGCACTGAAGCTTTCTTT.

This rearrangement joins TRBV2 to TRBJ1-4; 8 nucleotides align to TRBD1. The CDR3 has 13 residues. The V gene end was trimmed by 8 bases and the J gene end by 8 bases; junction bases not matched to a gene: 7. The V gene's germline CDR1 is SNHLY and CDR2 FYNNEI. The CDR3 loop reads CASRGQGREKLFF. The CDR3 bases are TGTGCCAGCCGTGGACAGGGCCGGGAAAAACTGTTTTTT.

This clone was observed many times. This chain connects TRBV7-2 to TRBJ1-1; D is undetermined. The V and J ends lost 3 bases and 0 bases respectively, with 8 bases between them. This CDR3 has 14 amino acids. Per the germline V gene, CDR1 is SGHTA and CDR2 is FQGNSA. The CDR3 loop reads CASSFQFMNTEAFF. DNA for the CDR3: TGTGCCAGCAGCTTTCAATTCATGAACACTGAAGCTTTCTTT.

The chain carries TRBV5-6 and TRBJ2-3; D is undetermined. V lost 0 bases and J 1 base, leaving 6 bases between the germline ends. Germline CDR1 and CDR2: SGHDT and YYEEEE. CDR3 length: 14 residues. CDR3 loop: CASSLARGTDTQYF. In DNA form, the CDR3 reads TGTGCCAGCAGCTTGGCCCGGGGCACAGATACGCAGTATTTT.

This chain joins TRBV29-1 and TRBJ1-1; no reliable D call. Between the trimmed V and J ends, which lost 5 bases and 0 bases, there was a span of 7 bases. CDR1 and CDR2 from the germline V gene are SQVTM and ANQGSEA. This CDR3 spans 12 amino acids. The CDR3 protein is CSVQVLNTEAFF. CDR3 bases: TGCAGCGTTCAGGTCCTGAACACTGAAGCTTTCTTT.

This chain joins TRBV7-3 and TRBJ2-3; TRBD2 agrees at 11 bases. Looked up from germline, CDR1 is SGHTA and CDR2 is FQGTGA. This CDR3 region has 18 residues. Germline trimming cut 2 bases from V and 0 bases from J; bases unmatched to any gene: 7. CDR3 region: CASSLRASGGPSTDTQYF. The CDR3 region has the DNA TGTGCCAGCAGCTTACGGGCTAGCGGGGGGCCAAGCACAGATACGCAGTATTTT.

This clone was counted a few times. This chain uses TRBV4-2 with TRBJ2-2; no firm D call. Germline V gene sequence: CDR1 LGHNA, CDR2 YNFKEQ. This CDR3 spans 13 amino acids. V was shortened by 0 bases and J by 7 bases, with 6 bases between the two germline ends. CDR3 region: CASSQDVIGELFF. In nucleotides, the CDR3 is TGTGCCAGCAGCCAAGATGTGATCGGGGAGCTGTTTTTT.

The V call is TRBV13, the J call TRBJ2-7, with D perhaps matching TRBD1 or TRBD2 (5 bases each). This CDR3 contains 14 residues. Germline CDR1 PRHDT, CDR2 FYEKMQ (reference sequence). V lost 5 bases, J lost 2 bases, and 13 bases lay in between. In DNA form, the CDR3 reads TGTGCCAGCAGCAGAGGGGAAGTCCCCTACGAGCAGTACTTC. It yields the protein CASSRGEVPYEQYF. Together with reference TRBV13 and TRBJ2-7, the CDR3 gives the full variable domain: AAGVIQSPRHLIKEKRETATLKCYPIPRHDTVYWYQQGPGQDPQFLISFYEKMQSDKGSIPDRFSAQQFSDYHSELNMSSLELGDSALYFCASSRGEVPYEQYFGPGTRLTVT.

CDR3 DNA sequence: TGTGCCACCGCCCCCGCAGCTGATTATGGCTACACCTTC. Its protein product is CATAPAADYGYTF. The chain employs TRBV6-6 and TRBJ1-2; D is unresolved. The CDR3 spans 13 residues. CDR1 is MNHNY, CDR2 SVGAGI, per germline (reference sequence). V lost 10 bases, J lost 5 bases, and 17 bases lay in between.

The J gene is TRBJ2-3, the V gene TRBV28, with no clear D. This CDR3 spans 16 amino acids. Per the germline V gene, CDR1 is MDHEN and CDR2 is SYDVKM. V was clipped by 4 bases and J by 6 bases, with 20 bases between them. DNA for the CDR3: TGTGCCAGCAGTTCTCCTGCGCCCGGATCACGGGATACGCAGTATTTT. This gives the protein CASSSPAPGSRDTQYF.

This clone appeared a single time. The chain uses TRBV6-5 and TRBJ2-1, with D unresolved. The CDR3 is 14 amino acids. The V gene's germline CDR1 is MNHEY and CDR2 SVGAGI. Trimming stripped 2 bases from V and 1 base from J, with 6 bases between. DNA of the CDR3: TGTGCCAGCAGTTACAGGTTATCCTACAATGAGCAGTTCTTC. Translated, it gives CASSYRLSYNEQFF.

The chain links TRBV6-6 to TRBJ1-5, with 9 bases identical to TRBD1. The CDR3 length is 14 residues. Germline values: CDR1 MNHNY, CDR2 SVGAGI (reference sequence). Trimming at V came to 6 bases and at J to 9 bases, leaving 9 bases not matched to a gene. CDR3 nucleotide sequence: TGTGCCAGCAGACTGGGACAGGGATTGCGGCCCCAGCATTTT. This translates into CASRLGQGLRPQHF.

The chain has TRBV30 and TRBJ2-3; 9 nucleotides match TRBD1. CDR1 is GTSNPN, CDR2 SVGIG, per germline (reference sequence). Trimming cost V 8 bases and J 3 bases; bases outside gene matches: 3. The CDR3 has 12 residues. CDR3 nucleotide sequence: TGTGCCGGTGACAGGGGGACAGATACGCAGTATTTT. Amino acids: CAGDRGTDTQYF.

This chain links TRBV10-3 with TRBJ2-7, with unresolved D. Germline lookup yields CDR1 ENHRY and CDR2 SYGVKD. V was clipped by 7 bases and J by 6 bases, with 16 bases between them. The CDR3 consists of 13 residues. DNA of the CDR3: TGTGCCATCACTAGAGAAAGAGGTTCCGAGCAGTACTTC. Translating it yields CAITRERGSEQYF.

The chain recombines TRBV29-1 with TRBJ1-2; D may be TRBD1 (6 bases). The CDR3 runs 12 residues. V was pared by 7 bases and J by 8 bases, with 17 bases between. CDR1 is SQVTM and CDR2 is ANQGSEA in the germline V gene. The CDR3 bases are TGCAGCGCCGCTTTGGGGCAGGGGGGCTACACCTTC. The encoded protein is CSAALGQGGYTF.

The chain joins TRBV7-3 to TRBJ2-1; the D gene could be TRBD1 or TRBD2 (6 bases each). The CDR3 has 14 residues. From germline, CDR1 is SGHTA and CDR2 FQGTGA. The V gene lost 8 bases and the J gene lost 3 bases, with 14 bases spanning the gap. The DNA of the CDR3 is TGTGCCAGCGGCGGGAACAGGGTCTACAATGAGCAGTTCTTC. Amino acid sequence: CASGGNRVYNEQFF.

In DNA, the CDR3 is TGTGCCAGCTCACCTTACCCCCAGAGCTCCTATAATTCACCCCTCCACTTT. It encodes CASSPYPQSSYNSPLHF. V and J are TRBV18 and TRBJ1-6; D call uncertain. This CDR3 comprises 17 residues. Germline-derived CDR1 and CDR2 are KGHSH and LQKENI. V lost 3 bases and J lost 0, with 12 bases in between.

The chain has TRBV5-6 and TRBJ2-2; no clear D. This CDR3 has 13 amino acids. Trimming took 2 bases from V and 1 from J, leaving 3 bases between them. The germline gives CDR1 SGHDT, CDR2 YYEEEE. CDR3 nucleotide sequence: TGTGCCAGCAGCTTTGGGAACACCGGGGAGCTGTTTTTT. This codes for CASSFGNTGELFF. The full variable domain, in which reference TRBV5-6 and TRBJ2-2 provide the parts outside the CDR3, is DAGVTQSPTHLIKTRGQQVTLRCSPKSGHDTVSWYQQALGQGPQFIFQYYEEEERQRGNFPDRFSGHQFPNYSSELNVNALLLGDSALYLCASSFGNTGELFFGEGSRLTVL.

This clone was counted a few times. This chain connects TRBV11-3 to TRBJ1-3, with D hard to call. CDR3 size: 14 residues. V shed 7 bases and J shed 0 bases, with 10 bases lying between them. Per germline, CDR1 SGHNT and CDR2 YENEEA. The CDR3 DNA follows: TGTGCCAGCACGGCCGGCCTCTCTGGAAACACCATATATTTT. It yields the protein CASTAGLSGNTIYF.

The CDR3 sequence: CASSLFAGRQGAREGGYTF. The DNA for the CDR3 is TGTGCCAGCAGCTTATTCGCGGGTAGACAGGGGGCGCGTGAGGGTGGCTACACCTTC. The rearrangement uses TRBV7-2 and TRBJ1-2; 10 bases agree with TRBD1. The CDR3 loop spans 19 amino acids. Trimming cost V 2 bases and J 7 bases; bases outside gene matches: 19. The germline CDR1 and CDR2 sequences are SGHTA and FQGNSA.

This clone has only a few counts. V gene TRBV9 combines with J gene TRBJ2-1; 9 bases are shared with TRBD2. This CDR3 is built from 16 residues. V gave up 0 bases and J gave up 4 bases; unmatched junction bases: 5. CDR1 is SGDLS and CDR2 is YYNGEE in the germline V gene. CDR3 DNA sequence: TGTGCCAGCAGCGTAGTCGGGACTAGCCCTTACAATGAGCAGTTCTTC. It specifies CASSVVGTSPYNEQFF. Full variable domain (missing parts from reference TRBV9 and TRBJ2-1): DSGVTQTPKHLITATGQRVTLRCSPRSGDLSVYWYQQSLDQGLQFLIQYYNGEERAKGNILERFSAQQFPDLHSELNLSSLELGDSALYFCASSVVGTSPYNEQFFGPGTRLTVL.

The chain recombines TRBV30 with TRBJ1-1; D perhaps matches TRBD1 (6 bases). V was clipped by 3 bases and J by 11 bases, with 19 bases between them. The length of the CDR3 is 13 residues. The germline V gene has CDR1 GTSNPN and CDR2 SVGIG (reference sequence). In DNA form, the CDR3 reads TGTGCCTGGAGCCCCATCACAGGGATCGGGGCTTTCTTT. Its protein product is CAWSPITGIGAFF. Supplemented by reference TRBV30 and TRBJ1-1, the full variable domain reads SQTIHQWPATLVQPVGSPLSLECTVEGTSNPNLYWYRQAAGRGLQLLFYSVGIGQISSEVPQNLSASRPQDRQFILSSKKLLLSDSGFYLCAWSPITGIGAFFGQGTRLTVV.

The chain couples TRBV7-2 to TRBJ1-4; 10 bases are shared with TRBD1. The germline V gene has CDR1 SGHTA and CDR2 FQGNSA. CDR3 length: 15 amino acids. J was trimmed by 7 bases and V by 5 bases; bases with no gene match: 7. The chain's CDR3 is CASSAGQGFSEKLFF. DNA for the CDR3: TGTGCCAGCAGCGCGGGACAGGGGTTTTCTGAAAAACTGTTTTTT.

V and J are TRBV5-6 and TRBJ2-7; D gene uncertain. This CDR3 comprises 13 residues. From germline, CDR1 is SGHDT and CDR2 YYEEEE. The V and J ends lost 2 bases and 1 base respectively, with 7 bases between them. In nucleotides, the CDR3 is TGTGCCAGCAGCTTTCGGCAGTCCTACGAGCAGTACTTC. This codes for CASSFRQSYEQYF.

V is TRBV7-6 and J is TRBJ2-2; no clear D. V lost 5 bases and J 4 bases, leaving 11 bases between the germline ends. This CDR3 spans 14 amino acids. Germline CDR1 and CDR2: SGHVS and FNYEAQ. CDR3 nucleotide sequence: TGTGCCAGCAGCCGAAGGGCGAGCACCGGGGAGCTGTTTTTT. Translation gives CASSRRASTGELFF.

This clone was seen once. The chain employs TRBV30 and TRBJ1-5; 8 bases match TRBD1. The CDR3 contains 16 residues. The germline gives CDR1 GTSNPN, CDR2 SVGIG (reference sequence). The junction had 9 bases not matched to a gene; V was cut back by 2 bases and J by 3 bases. The CDR3 spells CAWSPTDRGYNQPQHF. For the CDR3, the DNA is TGTGCCTGGAGTCCTACTGACAGGGGTTACAATCAGCCCCAGCATTTT. The variable domain in full, with the rest retrieved from reference TRBV30 and TRBJ1-5, is SQTIHQWPATLVQPVGSPLSLECTVEGTSNPNLYWYRQAAGRGLQLLFYSVGIGQISSEVPQNLSASRPQDRQFILSSKKLLLSDSGFYLCAWSPTDRGYNQPQHFGDGTRLSIL.